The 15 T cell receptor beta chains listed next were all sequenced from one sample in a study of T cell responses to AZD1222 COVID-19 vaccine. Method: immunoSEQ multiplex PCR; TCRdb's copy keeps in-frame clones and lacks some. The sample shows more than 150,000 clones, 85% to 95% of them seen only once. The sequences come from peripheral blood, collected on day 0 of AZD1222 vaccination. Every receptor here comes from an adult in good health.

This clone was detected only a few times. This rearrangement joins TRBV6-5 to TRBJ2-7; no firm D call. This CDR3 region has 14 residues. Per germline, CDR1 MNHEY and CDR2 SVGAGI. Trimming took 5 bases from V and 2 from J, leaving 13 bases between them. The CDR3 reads CASSPNSIPYEQYV. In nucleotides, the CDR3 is TGTGCCAGCAGTCCCAATAGCATTCCCTACGAGCAGTACGTC.

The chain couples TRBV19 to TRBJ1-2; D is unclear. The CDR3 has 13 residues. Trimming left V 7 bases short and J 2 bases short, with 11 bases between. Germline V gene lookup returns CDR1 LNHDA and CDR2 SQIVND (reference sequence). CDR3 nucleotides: TGTGCCAGTATGCGGAGGGTGAACTATGGCTACACCTTC. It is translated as CASMRRVNYGYTF.

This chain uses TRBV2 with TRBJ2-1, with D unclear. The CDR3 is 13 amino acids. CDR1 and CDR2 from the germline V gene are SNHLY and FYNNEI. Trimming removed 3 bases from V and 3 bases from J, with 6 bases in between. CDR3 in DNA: TGTGCCAGCAGTGACGTCGGCTACAATGAGCAGTTCTTC. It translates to CASSDVGYNEQFF.

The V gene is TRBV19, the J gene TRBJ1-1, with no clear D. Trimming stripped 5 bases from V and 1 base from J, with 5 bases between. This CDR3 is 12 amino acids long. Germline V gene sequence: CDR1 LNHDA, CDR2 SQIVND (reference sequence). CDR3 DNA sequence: TGTGCCAGTAGTTGGTCGAACACTGAAGCTTTCTTT. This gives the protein CASSWSNTEAFF.

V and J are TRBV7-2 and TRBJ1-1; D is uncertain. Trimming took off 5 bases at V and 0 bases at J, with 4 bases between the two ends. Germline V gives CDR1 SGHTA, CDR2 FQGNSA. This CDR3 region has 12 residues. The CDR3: CASSPMNTEAFF. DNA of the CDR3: TGTGCCAGCAGCCCTATGAACACTGAAGCTTTCTTT.

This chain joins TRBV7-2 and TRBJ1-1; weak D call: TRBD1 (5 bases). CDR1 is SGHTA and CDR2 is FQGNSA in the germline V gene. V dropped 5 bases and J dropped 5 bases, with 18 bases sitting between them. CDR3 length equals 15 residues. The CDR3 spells CASSQEWGRVTEAFF. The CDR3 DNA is TGTGCCAGCAGCCAGGAATGGGGGAGAGTAACTGAAGCTTTCTTT.

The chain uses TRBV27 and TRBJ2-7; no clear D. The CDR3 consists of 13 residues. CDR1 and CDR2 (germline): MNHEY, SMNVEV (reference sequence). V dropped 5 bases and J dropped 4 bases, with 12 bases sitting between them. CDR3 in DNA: TGTGCCAGCAGTCTTTCCCGGGTTTACGAGCAGTACTTC. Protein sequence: CASSLSRVYEQYF.

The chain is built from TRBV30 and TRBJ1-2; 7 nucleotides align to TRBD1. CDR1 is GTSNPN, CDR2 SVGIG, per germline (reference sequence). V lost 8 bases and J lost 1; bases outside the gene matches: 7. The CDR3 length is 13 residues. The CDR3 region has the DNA TGTGCCCGTCGACAGGGACTTAACTATGGCTACACCTTC. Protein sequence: CARRQGLNYGYTF.

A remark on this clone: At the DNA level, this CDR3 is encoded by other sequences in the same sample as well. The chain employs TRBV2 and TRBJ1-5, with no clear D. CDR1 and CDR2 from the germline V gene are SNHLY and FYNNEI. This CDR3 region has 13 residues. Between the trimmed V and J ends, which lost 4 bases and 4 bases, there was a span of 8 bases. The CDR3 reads CASSVGGNQPQHF. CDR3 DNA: TGTGCCAGCAGTGTAGGAGGAAATCAGCCCCAGCATTTT.

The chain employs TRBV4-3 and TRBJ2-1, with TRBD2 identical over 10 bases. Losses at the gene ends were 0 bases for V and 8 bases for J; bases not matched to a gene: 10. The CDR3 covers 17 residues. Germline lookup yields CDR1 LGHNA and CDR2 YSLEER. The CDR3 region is CASSQDLLAGGWDEQFF. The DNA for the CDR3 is TGCGCCAGCAGCCAAGATCTTTTAGCGGGGGGCTGGGATGAGCAGTTCTTC.

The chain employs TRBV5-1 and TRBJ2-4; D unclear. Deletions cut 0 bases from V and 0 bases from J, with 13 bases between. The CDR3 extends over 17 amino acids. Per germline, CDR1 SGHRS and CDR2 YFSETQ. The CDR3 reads CASSLESTSIAKNIQYF. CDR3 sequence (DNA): TGCGCCAGCAGCTTGGAGTCGACTTCTATAGCCAAAAACATTCAGTACTTC.

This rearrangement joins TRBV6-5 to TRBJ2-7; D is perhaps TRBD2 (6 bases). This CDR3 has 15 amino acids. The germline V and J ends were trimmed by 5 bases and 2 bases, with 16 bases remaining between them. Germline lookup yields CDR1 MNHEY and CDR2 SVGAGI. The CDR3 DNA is TGTGCCAGCAGTCCCCGCATGGAGGGTCCCTACGAGCAGTACGTC. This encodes CASSPRMEGPYEQYV.

CDR3 sequence: CASRSAGSHSNEKLFF. The CDR3 coding sequence is TGTGCCAGTAGGTCGGCAGGGAGCCATTCAAATGAAAAACTGTTTTTT. The J gene is TRBJ1-4, the V gene TRBV19; the D gene is possibly TRBD1 (5 bases). This CDR3 has 16 residues. Trimming pared 6 bases from V and 5 bases from J, leaving 19 bases between. CDR1 is LNHDA and CDR2 is SQIVND in the germline V gene (reference sequence).

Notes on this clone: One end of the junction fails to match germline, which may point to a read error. The CDR3: CASSPLGTSFNEQFF. DNA of the CDR3: TGTGCCAGCTCACCCTTAGGGACATCCTTCAATGAGCAGTTCTTC. The chain carries TRBV18 and TRBJ2-1, with a possible D match to TRBD1 (6 bases). Germline lookup yields CDR1 KGHSH and CDR2 LQKENI. The CDR3 consists of 15 residues.

CDR3 bases: TGTGCCAGCAGTCAGGCCCACAATCAGCCCCAGCATTTT. Residues: CASSQAHNQPQHF. The chain combines TRBV6-6 with TRBJ1-5; no reliable D call. This CDR3 contains 13 residues. CDR1 MNHNY and CDR2 SVGAGI come from the germline V gene (reference sequence). Between the trimmed V and J ends, which lost 5 bases and 3 bases, there was a span of 8 bases.